The 8 T cell receptor beta chains below were found in one sample sequenced in a study of blood T cell repertoires in COVID-19. Profiled with immunoSEQ multiplex PCR; TCRdb holds only in-frame clones, not every one. The data hold 200,000 to 300,000 clones, with 65% to 90% observed a single time. The sample comprised peripheral blood. The origin of the receptors is a young man with active or convalescent COVID-19.

The V gene is TRBV4-1, the J gene TRBJ2-3; 7 nucleotides agree with TRBD1. CDR1 is MGHRA and CDR2 is YSYEKL in the germline V gene. The CDR3 has 17 residues. Trimming at V came to 4 bases and at J to 4 bases, leaving 14 bases not matched to a gene. CDR3 bases: TGCGCCAGCAGCCTCCGGCAGACACAGGGGACGGCAGATACGCAGTATTTT. Amino acid sequence: CASSLRQTQGTADTQYF.

In nucleotides, the CDR3 is TGCAGCGTTGAAGTGGGCAGGAACACTGAAGCTTTCTTT. It yields the protein CSVEVGRNTEAFF. V usage is TRBV29-1 and J usage is TRBJ1-1; D is undetermined. CDR3 length: 13 residues. V was clipped by 1 base and J by 1 base, with 7 bases between them. Germline-derived CDR1 and CDR2 are SQVTM and ANQGSEA.

This rearrangement joins TRBV6-5 to TRBJ1-4; 7 bases align to TRBD1. The V gene's germline CDR1 is MNHEY and CDR2 SVGAGI. V trimming: 8 bases; J trimming: 4 bases; junction bases outside the gene matches: 10. The CDR3 loop spans 15 amino acids. CDR3 sequence reads: CASSDQGGGNEKLFF. The CDR3 region has the DNA TGTGCCAGCTCCGACCAGGGGGGAGGTAATGAAAAACTGTTTTTT.

J is TRBJ1-1 and V is TRBV27, with 8 bases lining up with TRBD1. Trimming at V came to 0 bases and at J to 3 bases, leaving 12 bases not matched to a gene. CDR1 is MNHEY and CDR2 is SMNVEV in the germline V gene (reference sequence). This CDR3 spans 18 amino acids. DNA of the CDR3: TGTGCCAGCAGTTTATCTCCCCAGGGGGCTGTAGGGGACACTGAAGCTTTCTTT. It yields the protein CASSLSPQGAVGDTEAFF.

This clone occurred a few times. The chain recombines TRBV5-1 with TRBJ1-4; possible D gene TRBD1, 5 bases. Trimming took off 7 bases at V and 3 bases at J, with 10 bases between the two ends. Germline V CDR1 and CDR2: SGHRS, YFSETQ. The CDR3 totals 13 residues. For the CDR3, the DNA is TGCGCCAGCCAAGACAGCCCTAATGAAAAACTGTTTTTT. Protein sequence: CASQDSPNEKLFF.

The chain recombines TRBV9 with TRBJ1-2; possible D gene TRBD1, 6 bases. Trimming took off 7 bases at V and 4 bases at J, with 17 bases between the two ends. The length of the CDR3 is 14 residues. Germline CDR1 and CDR2: SGDLS and YYNGEE. The CDR3 bases are TGTGCCAGCGGTAAAAAGGACAGTCCCTATGGCTACACCTTC. The encoded protein is CASGKKDSPYGYTF.

The V and J genes are TRBV5-6 and TRBJ2-5, with a possible D match to TRBD2 (6 bases). V gave up 0 bases and J gave up 0 bases, with 9 bases separating them. CDR1 and CDR2 from the germline V gene are SGHDT and YYEEEE. The CDR3 sequence is 15 residues long. DNA for the CDR3: TGTGCCAGCAGCTTGGTTGGGGGGTACCAAGAGACCCAGTACTTC. Translated, it gives CASSLVGGYQETQYF.

The rearrangement uses TRBV6-6 and TRBJ2-1, with D perhaps TRBD1 (6 bases). Per germline, CDR1 MNHNY and CDR2 SVGAGI (reference sequence). V was trimmed by 5 bases and J by 1 base, leaving 9 bases between them. The CDR3 has 14 residues. The CDR3 spells CASSVQGSYNEQFF. The DNA for the CDR3 is TGTGCCAGCAGTGTGCAGGGGTCCTACAATGAGCAGTTCTTC.